Below, 22 T cell receptor beta chains from the same sample are listed, as sequenced in a study of CD8 T cells in ankylosing spondylitis (dated by TCRdb to about 2017). Here is what the overall study found, with its caveats: A TCR beta motif made up of several highly homologous amino acid variants appeared to be characteristic of blood from ankylosing spondylitis patients.

Library prep was done by 5' RACE. These reads were obtained on an Illumina HiSeq 2500. TCRdb reworked the public reads: Q25 trimming with fastp, MiXCR clone assembly, productive beta chains retained. One record per CDR3 amino acid sequence lists the most common genes and DNA. This sample has about 700,000 distinct CDR3 sequences in its table, and roughly 20% of those were observed once. Of the sample, 19% is held by the ten largest clones. The antigens for these receptors are not known. The sequencing sample was made of blood, either unsorted or a sorted T cell fraction (not recorded which). Every receptor here comes from a male donor with ankylosing spondylitis.

The chain uses TRBV27 and TRBJ2-7, with D unclear. The CDR3 covers 13 residues. V lost 8 bases and J 4 bases, leaving 15 bases between the germline ends. In germline, CDR1 is MNHEY, CDR2 SMNVEV (reference sequence). CDR3 in amino acids: CASASPPWYEQYF. In nucleotides, the CDR3 is TGTGCCAGCGCATCACCCCCATGGTACGAGCAGTACTTC.

This clonotype appeared a few times. V is TRBV12-3 or TRBV12-4 and J is TRBJ2-1, with a possible D match to TRBD2 (6 bases). The CDR3 has 11 amino acids. With 3 bases removed from V and 10 bases from J, the gap between germline ends came to 7 bases. In DNA, the CDR3 is TGTGCCAGCAGTTTCCGGGAGGAGCAGTTCTTC. Residues: CASSFREEQFF.

V and J are TRBV7-3 and TRBJ2-1; D may correspond to TRBD1 or TRBD2 (5 bases each). Trimming took 3 bases from V and 2 from J, leaving 14 bases between them. The germline CDR1 and CDR2 sequences are SGHTA and FQGTGA. The CDR3 covers 16 residues. The CDR3 DNA sequence: TGTGCCAGCAGCTTGGGGGTGGCAGGCCCCTACAATGAGCAGTTCTTC. This encodes CASSLGVAGPYNEQFF.

The rearrangement links TRBV12-3 or TRBV12-4 to TRBJ1-5; D is ambiguous. V dropped 5 bases and J dropped 0 bases, with 17 bases sitting between them. The CDR3 runs 17 residues. DNA for the CDR3: TGTGCCAGCAGTGCCGCGTACCCTCTTGATAGCAATCAGCCCCAGCATTTT. This codes for CASSAAYPLDSNQPQHF.

V usage is TRBV12-3 or TRBV12-4 and J usage is TRBJ1-2, with 12 positions matching TRBD1. The CDR3 loop spans 15 amino acids. Unmatched junction bases numbered 9, after V lost 5 bases and J lost 8 bases. CDR3 sequence: CASSPPGTGGWGYTF. CDR3 DNA sequence: TGTGCCAGCAGTCCGCCCGGGACAGGGGGCTGGGGCTACACCTTC.

The rearrangement links TRBV29-1 to TRBJ1-3; TRBD1 agrees at 10 bases. The CDR3 runs to 11 residues. Germline values: CDR1 SQVTM, CDR2 ANQGSEA. After removal of 8 bases from V and 8 bases from J, the junction contained 3 bases not matched to a gene. This chain's CDR3 is CSTGTGDTIYF. The CDR3 DNA reads TGCAGCACCGGGACAGGGGACACCATATATTTT.

The CDR3 nucleotides are TGTGCCAGCAGTCCTAACAGGGGTCGCAGCAATCAGCCCCAGCATTTT. Its translation is CASSPNRGRSNQPQHF. The rearrangement joins TRBV6-1 to TRBJ1-5, with 7 bases lining up with TRBD1. Per germline, CDR1 MNHNS and CDR2 SASEGT. The CDR3 consists of 16 residues. V trimming: 5 bases; J trimming: 1 base; junction bases outside the gene matches: 8.

This clonotype was observed a few times. The chain is built from TRBV5-1 and TRBJ1-3; maybe TRBD1 (5 bases). The CDR3 is 16 residues long. V was cut by 4 bases and J by 2 bases, with 16 bases left in between. Per the germline V gene, CDR1 is SGHRS and CDR2 is YFSETQ. CDR3 nucleotides: TGCGCCAGCAGCGACGAGGGGTTGTACGCTGGAAACACCATATATTTT. It codes for CASSDEGLYAGNTIYF.

The chain has TRBV4-3 and TRBJ2-7; TRBD1 matches at 12 bases. There are 16 residues in the CDR3. Losses at the gene ends were 0 bases for V and 6 bases for J; bases not matched to a gene: 6. The germline gives CDR1 LGHNA, CDR2 YSLEER. The CDR3 is CASSQDLGTGGVEQYF. The CDR3 DNA reads TGCGCCAGCAGCCAAGATTTGGGGACAGGGGGCGTCGAGCAGTACTTC.

This clonotype was recorded once. The rearrangement uses TRBV11-1 and TRBJ2-5, with 7 bases aligning to TRBD1. The CDR3 consists of 15 residues. The V segment lost 11 bases and the J segment 0 bases; nucleotides outside the gene matches: 12. Germline V gene lookup returns CDR1 SGHAT and CDR2 FQDESV (reference sequence). In nucleotides, the CDR3 is TGTGCCGTACAAGCCGGGACAGTATACCAAGAGACCCAGTACTTC. Encoded protein: CAVQAGTVYQETQYF.

This clonotype has a handful of counts. V and J are TRBV6-1 and TRBJ2-3; the D gene is possibly TRBD1 (6 bases). The CDR3 has 13 residues. The germline V gene encodes CDR1 MNHNS and CDR2 SASEGT. V was clipped by 8 bases and J by 3 bases, with 12 bases between them. The CDR3 coding sequence is TGTGCCAGCGAAAAACAGGGTACAGATACGCAGTATTTT. The encoded protein is CASEKQGTDTQYF.

The V call is TRBV7-9, the J call TRBJ2-2; no clear D. This CDR3 is 14 amino acids long. The ends were cut back, 3 bases at V and 7 bases at J, with 12 bases in the middle. Germline values: CDR1 SEHNR, CDR2 FQNEAQ (reference sequence). The CDR3 coding sequence is TGTGCCAGCAGCTTTTACGGGCCCAGCGGGGAGCTGTTTTTT. Amino acid sequence: CASSFYGPSGELFF.

This clonotype showed up many times. The V and J genes are TRBV11-2 and TRBJ1-6; the match to TRBD1 covers 8 bases. CDR3 length: 15 residues. CDR1 and CDR2 (germline): SGHAT, FQNNGV. The trim removed 5 bases at V and 9 bases at J, leaving 9 bases unmatched. This CDR3 is CASSPWTGTASPLHF. CDR3 sequence (DNA): TGTGCCAGCAGCCCGTGGACAGGGACGGCTTCACCCCTCCACTTT.

The rearrangement joins TRBV11-2 to TRBJ1-1; 10 bases match TRBD1. Per germline, CDR1 SGHAT and CDR2 FQNNGV. This CDR3 comprises 18 residues. Trimming removed 5 bases from V and 0 bases from J; junction bases left unmatched: 12. CDR3 nucleotides: TGTGCCAGCAGCCCTGTGACAGGGGGCGCAGGGTTGAACACTGAAGCTTTCTTT. Its protein product is CASSPVTGGAGLNTEAFF.

The chain carries TRBV12-3 or TRBV12-4 and TRBJ1-4; 8 bases are a match to TRBD1. This CDR3 comprises 15 residues. J lost 7 bases, V lost 5 bases, and 9 bases had no gene match. Here the CDR3 reads CASSTRQGSGEKLFF. In nucleotides, the CDR3 is TGTGCCAGCAGTACCAGACAGGGGTCGGGTGAAAAACTGTTTTTT.

In its sample, this clonotype was seen once. The chain employs TRBV9 and TRBJ2-1; 7 bases map to TRBD1. CDR1 is SGDLS and CDR2 is YYNGEE in the germline V gene. V lost 4 bases and J lost 8; bases outside the gene matches: 9. The CDR3 consists of 14 residues. Here the CDR3 reads CASSPATGKDEQFF. The CDR3 coding sequence is TGTGCCAGCAGCCCGGCGACAGGGAAAGATGAGCAGTTCTTC. The full variable domain, its missing parts supplied by reference TRBV9 and TRBJ2-1, is DSGVTQTPKHLITATGQRVTLRCSPRSGDLSVYWYQQSLDQGLQFLIQYYNGEERAKGNILERFSAQQFPDLHSELNLSSLELGDSALYFCASSPATGKDEQFFGPGTRLTVL.

There are a few counts of this clonotype. V usage is TRBV6-2 or TRBV6-3 and J usage is TRBJ2-3, with D tentatively TRBD2 (7 bases). Germline V CDR1 and CDR2: MNHEY, SVGEGT. Trimming stripped 6 bases from V and 8 bases from J, with 21 bases between. The CDR3 totals 15 residues. CDR3 residues: CASRERDYPGATQYF. CDR3 sequence (DNA): TGTGCCAGCAGAGAACGGGACTATCCGGGGGCTACGCAGTATTTT.

The chain uses TRBV4-1 and TRBJ2-7; D gene unclear. The CDR3 has 15 amino acids. The germline V gene encodes CDR1 MGHRA and CDR2 YSYEKL. V lost 1 base, J lost 2 bases, and 12 bases lay in between. The CDR3 coding sequence is TGCGCCAGCAGCCAAGGTTGGGGTTTTACCTACGAGCAGTACTTC. This sequence encodes CASSQGWGFTYEQYF.

V and J are TRBV29-1 and TRBJ2-7; TRBD2 matches 10 bases. The germline gives CDR1 SQVTM, CDR2 ANQGSEA. The CDR3 runs to 13 residues. Trimming at V came to 6 bases and at J to 2 bases, leaving 4 bases not matched to a gene. CDR3 protein: CSVQSGRAYEQYF. In DNA form, the CDR3 reads TGCAGCGTACAAAGCGGGAGGGCCTACGAGCAGTACTTC.

The chain recombines TRBV29-1 with TRBJ2-5, with D unclear. Per germline, CDR1 SQVTM and CDR2 ANQGSEA. The CDR3 extends over 12 amino acids. V lost 4 bases to trimming and J lost 1 base, with 7 bases between them. The CDR3 here is CSVGSGQETQYF. The CDR3 coding sequence is TGCAGCGTTGGTTCAGGCCAAGAGACCCAGTACTTC. Using reference TRBV29-1 and TRBJ2-5 for the parts outside the CDR3, the full variable domain is SAVISQKPSRDICQRGTSLTIQCQVDSQVTMMFWYRQQPGQSLTLIATANQGSEATYESGFVIDKFPISRPNLTFSTLTVSNMSPEDSSIYLCSVGSGQETQYFGPGTRLLVL.

The rearrangement joins TRBV5-5 to TRBJ2-6, with 7 bases matching TRBD2. Germline CDR1 reads SGHKS; CDR2 reads YYEKEE (reference sequence). V shed 6 bases and J 6 bases; nucleotides not matched to a gene: 12. This CDR3 has 16 residues. The CDR3 sequence is CASTTDGGYVANVLTF. DNA for the CDR3: TGTGCCAGCACCACGGACGGGGGGTATGTGGCCAACGTCCTGACTTTC.

The rearrangement joins TRBV2 to TRBJ2-5; D is unclear. V lost 2 bases and J 1 base, leaving 8 bases between the germline ends. This CDR3 comprises 14 residues. From germline, CDR1 is SNHLY and CDR2 FYNNEI. CDR3 nucleotides: TGTGCCAGCAGTGAAAGGCGGCTCCAAGAGACCCAGTACTTC. It yields the protein CASSERRLQETQYF.